The 17 T cell receptor beta chains reported below all come from one sample, sequenced in a study of control samples from healthy donors and cancer patients. Method: immunoSEQ multiplex PCR; TCRdb's copy keeps in-frame clones and lacks some. The top ten hold approximately 8% of the sample, which has about 160,000 clones, around 95% seen once. The sample comprised blood. Receptor source: a woman in her 40s in good health.

V is TRBV27 and J is TRBJ1-6, with no clear D. CDR3 size: 11 residues. Trimming removed 3 bases at V and 11 bases at J, with 5 bases between. The germline V gene has CDR1 MNHEY and CDR2 SMNVEV (reference sequence). The DNA for the CDR3 is TGTGCCAGCAGTTTTGGGCCACCCCTCCACTTT. Its translation is CASSFGPPLHF.

This clone appeared once. The chain couples TRBV6-6 to TRBJ2-2; 8 bases align to TRBD1. Germline V gene sequence: CDR1 MNHNY, CDR2 SVGAGI (reference sequence). The CDR3 extends over 17 amino acids. J was trimmed by 6 bases and V by 5 bases; bases with no gene match: 14. The CDR3, as DNA: TGTGCCAGCAGTCGACCGGGACAGGTTAGAACCGCCGGGGAGCTGTTTTTT. This codes for CASSRPGQVRTAGELFF.

This chain uses TRBV27 with TRBJ2-6; the D is unclear. V was trimmed by 6 bases and J by 0 bases, leaving 15 bases between them. Germline CDR1 and CDR2: MNHEY and SMNVEV (reference sequence). This CDR3 comprises 17 residues. CDR3 in amino acids: CASSPSPLLSGANVLTF. CDR3 nucleotide sequence: TGTGCCAGCAGCCCCAGTCCGCTTCTCTCTGGGGCCAACGTCCTGACTTTC.

V and J are TRBV6-5 and TRBJ1-1; D perhaps matches TRBD1 (5 bases). The CDR3 covers 14 residues. Germline V lookup: CDR1 MNHEY, CDR2 SVGAGI. V lost 5 bases, J lost 12 bases, and 22 bases lay in between. In DNA form, the CDR3 reads TGTGCCAGCAGTAGAGAGCGACAGTCCCGGGGAACTTTCTTT. It yields the protein CASSRERQSRGTFF.

This clone was seen a single time. V and J are TRBV5-1 and TRBJ2-3; no clear D. From germline, CDR1 is SGHRS and CDR2 YFSETQ. Trimming took off 4 bases at V and 3 bases at J, with 18 bases between the two ends. The CDR3 covers 16 residues. In DNA form, the CDR3 reads TGCGCCAGCAGCATTCCGGGTCGTAAAAATACAGATACGCAGTATTTT. This codes for CASSIPGRKNTDTQYF. Supplemented by reference TRBV5-1 and TRBJ2-3, the full variable domain reads KAGVTQTPRYLIKTRGQQVTLSCSPISGHRSVSWYQQTPGQGLQFLFEYFSETQRNKGNFPGRFSGRQFSNSRSEMNVSTLELGDSALYLCASSIPGRKNTDTQYFGPGTRLTVL.

This clone was recorded only once. The V and J genes are TRBV2 and TRBJ1-5; D might be TRBD1 (6 bases). CDR3 length: 17 amino acids. Germline V gene lookup returns CDR1 SNHLY and CDR2 FYNNEI. Trimming took off 9 bases at V and 2 bases at J, with 23 bases between the two ends. In DNA form, the CDR3 reads TGTGCCAGTAAAGGAGGAACAGGGCCAGAGGGCAATCAGCCCCAGCATTTT. Translated: CASKGGTGPEGNQPQHF.

The chain recombines TRBV13 with TRBJ1-6; 9 positions agree with TRBD1. The CDR3 length is 15 residues. V shed 1 base, J shed 10 bases, and the junction held 5 bases outside the gene matches. The V gene's germline CDR1 is PRHDT and CDR2 FYEKMQ (reference sequence). The CDR3 loop reads CASSLAEDRGSPLHF. Here the CDR3 DNA reads TGTGCCAGCAGCTTAGCAGAAGACAGGGGGTCACCCCTCCACTTT.

This clone appeared a single time. The gene calls are TRBV10-2 and TRBJ1-5; no clear D gene. The V and J ends lost 3 bases and 5 bases respectively, with 5 bases between them. CDR1 is WSHSY, CDR2 SAAADI, per germline. The CDR3 length is 12 residues. The DNA for the CDR3 is TGCGCCAGCAGTGACCCGGATCAGCCCCAGCATTTT. Translating it yields CASSDPDQPQHF.

This rearrangement joins TRBV15 to TRBJ1-1; 8 bases line up with TRBD1. J gave up 0 bases and V 3 bases, and 3 bases lay outside the gene matches. The CDR3 loop spans 15 amino acids. Germline V lookup: CDR1 LNHNV, CDR2 YYDKDF (reference sequence). Here the CDR3 reads CATSRKTGVNTEAFF. The CDR3, as DNA: TGTGCCACCAGCAGGAAGACAGGGGTGAACACTGAAGCTTTCTTT.

The chain combines TRBV7-2 with TRBJ2-1; D call uncertain. With 10 bases removed from V and 2 bases from J, the gap between germline ends came to 15 bases. From germline, CDR1 is SGHTA and CDR2 FQGNSA. CDR3 length: 14 residues. The CDR3 DNA is TGTGCCACCGTCCGCCGGGCACCCTACAATGAGCAGTTCTTC. Amino acids: CATVRRAPYNEQFF.

The CDR3 loop is CASRPTGADSNQPQHF. The CDR3 coding sequence is TGCGCCAGCAGGCCCACAGGGGCGGATAGCAATCAGCCCCAGCATTTT. V gene TRBV4-1 combines with J gene TRBJ1-5; 7 positions agree with TRBD1. Germline CDR1 reads MGHRA; CDR2 reads YSYEKL. The V and J ends lost 6 bases and 0 bases, in that order; junction bases with no gene match: 8. The CDR3 extends over 16 amino acids.

The chain uses TRBV11-2 and TRBJ1-2; 9 bases fit TRBD1. The CDR3 is 14 amino acids. V dropped 5 bases and J dropped 4; count of bases not matched to a gene: 5. The germline gives CDR1 SGHAT, CDR2 FQNNGV. The CDR3 protein is CASSQDRGPYGYTF. Written as DNA, the CDR3 is TGTGCCAGCAGCCAGGACAGGGGCCCCTATGGCTACACCTTC.

This chain connects TRBV7-2 to TRBJ2-3; D may be TRBD1 or TRBD2 (6 bases each). Germline lookup yields CDR1 SGHTA and CDR2 FQGNSA. Trimming shortened V by 7 bases and J by 1 base, and 18 bases separated the two germline ends. This CDR3 contains 16 residues. Here the CDR3 reads CASTSPGEVGTDTQYF. The CDR3 region has the DNA TGTGCCAGCACCTCACCAGGGGAGGTAGGCACAGATACGCAGTATTTT.

V and J are TRBV7-9 and TRBJ2-1, with D perhaps matching TRBD2 (5 bases). This CDR3 spans 14 amino acids. Between the trimmed V and J ends, which lost 0 bases and 5 bases, there was a span of 8 bases. Germline values: CDR1 SEHNR, CDR2 FQNEAQ (reference sequence). This CDR3 reads CASSLASANNEQFF. The CDR3 bases are TGTGCCAGCAGCTTAGCTAGCGCAAACAATGAGCAGTTCTTC.

The CDR3 DNA reads TGTGCCAGCAGACCCGGACAGGGAATTCCCTACGAGCAGTACTTC. Translating it yields CASRPGQGIPYEQYF. The chain joins TRBV6-5 to TRBJ2-7; 8 nucleotides agree with TRBD1. Germline V gene lookup returns CDR1 MNHEY and CDR2 SVGAGI. The CDR3 consists of 15 residues. V lost 6 bases, J lost 2 bases, and 9 bases stayed unmatched.

This chain links TRBV5-4 with TRBJ1-5, with D hard to call. In germline, CDR1 is SGHNT, CDR2 YYREEE (reference sequence). Trimming stripped 3 bases from V and 3 bases from J, with 10 bases between. The CDR3 loop spans 14 amino acids. This CDR3 is CASSSHGANQPQHF. The CDR3 DNA reads as TGTGCCAGCAGCTCCCACGGCGCCAATCAGCCCCAGCATTTT.

The rearrangement uses TRBV6-5 and TRBJ1-1; D is ambiguous. Germline V lookup: CDR1 MNHEY, CDR2 SVGAGI. V shed 6 bases and J shed 2 bases, with 7 bases lying between them. This CDR3 is built from 12 residues. CDR3: CASSRLNTEAFF. DNA of the CDR3: TGTGCCAGCAGCCGACTAAACACTGAAGCTTTCTTT.